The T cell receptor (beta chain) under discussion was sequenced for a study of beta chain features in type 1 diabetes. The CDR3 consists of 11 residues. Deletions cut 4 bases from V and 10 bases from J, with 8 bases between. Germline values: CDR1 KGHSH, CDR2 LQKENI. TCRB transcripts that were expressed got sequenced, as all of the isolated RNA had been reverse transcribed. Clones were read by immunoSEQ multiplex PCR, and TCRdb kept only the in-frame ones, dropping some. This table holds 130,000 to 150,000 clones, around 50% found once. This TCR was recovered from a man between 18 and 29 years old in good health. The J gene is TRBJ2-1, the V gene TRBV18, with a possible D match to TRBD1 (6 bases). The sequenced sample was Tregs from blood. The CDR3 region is CASSLDREQFF. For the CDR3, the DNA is TGTGCCAGCTCACTCGACAGGGAGCAGTTCTTC.